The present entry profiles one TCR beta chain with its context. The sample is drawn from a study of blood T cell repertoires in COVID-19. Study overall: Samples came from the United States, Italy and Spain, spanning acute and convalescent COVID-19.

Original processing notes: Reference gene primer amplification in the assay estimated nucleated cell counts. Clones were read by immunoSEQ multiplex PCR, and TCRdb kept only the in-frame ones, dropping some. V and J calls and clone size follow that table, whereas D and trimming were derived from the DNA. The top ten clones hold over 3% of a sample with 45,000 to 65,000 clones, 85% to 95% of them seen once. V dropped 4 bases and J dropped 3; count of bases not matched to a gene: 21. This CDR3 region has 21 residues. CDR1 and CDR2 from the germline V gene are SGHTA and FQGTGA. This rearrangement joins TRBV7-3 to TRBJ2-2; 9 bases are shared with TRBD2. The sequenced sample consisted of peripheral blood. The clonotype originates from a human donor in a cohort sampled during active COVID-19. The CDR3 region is CASSSSPTLGLAKVDTGELFF. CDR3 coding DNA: TGTGCCAGCAGCTCTTCACCCACCTTGGGACTAGCCAAAGTGGACACCGGGGAGCTGTTTTTT.